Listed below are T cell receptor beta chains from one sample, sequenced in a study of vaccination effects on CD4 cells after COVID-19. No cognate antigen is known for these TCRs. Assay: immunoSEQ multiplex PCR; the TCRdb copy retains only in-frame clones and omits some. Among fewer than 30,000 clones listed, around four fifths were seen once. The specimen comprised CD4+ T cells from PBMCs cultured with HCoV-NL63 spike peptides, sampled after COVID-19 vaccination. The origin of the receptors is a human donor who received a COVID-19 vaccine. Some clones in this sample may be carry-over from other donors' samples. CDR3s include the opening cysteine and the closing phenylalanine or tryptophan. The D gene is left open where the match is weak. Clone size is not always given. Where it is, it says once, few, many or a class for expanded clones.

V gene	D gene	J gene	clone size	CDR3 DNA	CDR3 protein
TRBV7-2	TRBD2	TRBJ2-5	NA	TGTGCCAGCAGCTTAAGGGCTAGCGGGGGGGCCCAGGGCGAGACCCAGTACTTC	CASSLRASGGAQGETQYF
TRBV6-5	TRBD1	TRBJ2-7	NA	TGTGCCAGCAGTTACTCGGGGACAGGGACTGTACAGTACTTC	CASSYSGTGTVQYF
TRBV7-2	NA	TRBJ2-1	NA	TGTGCCAGCAGCTTAGAAAAAAACAATGAGCAGTTCTTC	CASSLEKNNEQFF
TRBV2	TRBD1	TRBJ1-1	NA	TGTGCCAGCAGAAGATCTCCGGGACAGGGGGAAGGAATGGCTTTCTTT	CASRRSPGQGEGMAFF
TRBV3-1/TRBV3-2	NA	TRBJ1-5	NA	TGTGCCAGCAGCCGAGGGGGCAATCAGCCCCAGCATTTT	CASSRGGNQPQHF
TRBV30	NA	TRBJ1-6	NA	TGTGCCTGGAGTGGGGGCAGGGTGGGAAATTCACCCCTCCACTTT	CAWSGGRVGNSPLHF
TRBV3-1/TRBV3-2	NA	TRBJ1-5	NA	TGTGCCAGCAGCCAAGGGAACGTTCAGCCCCAGCATTTT	CASSQGNVQPQHF
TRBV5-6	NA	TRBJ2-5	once	TGTGCCAGCAGCTTTTCGGGGGTGCGTGAGACCCAGTACTTC	CASSFSGVRETQYF
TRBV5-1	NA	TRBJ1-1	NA	TGCGCCAGCAGCTTGGGGGTCGCGGGAGACACTGAAGCTTTCTTT	CASSLGVAGDTEAFF
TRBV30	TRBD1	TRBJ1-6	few	TGTGCCTGGAGGGGCCTCCAGGGGGCTGGGAATTCACCCCTCCACTTT	CAWRGLQGAGNSPLHF
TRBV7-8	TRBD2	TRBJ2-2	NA	TGTGCCAGCAGCCGATTTCCGGGACTAGCGGCTGGCGGGGAGCTGTTTTTT	CASSRFPGLAAGGELFF
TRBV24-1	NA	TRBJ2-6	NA	TGTGCCACCAGTGACTCCCCCGGGGGATCTGGGGCCAACGTCCTGACTTTC	CATSDSPGGSGANVLTF
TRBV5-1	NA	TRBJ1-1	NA	TGCGCCAGCAGCCGAGAAGCGAACACTGAAGCTTTCTTT	CASSREANTEAFF
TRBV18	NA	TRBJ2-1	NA	TGTGCCAGCTCACCACCAGGGGTGAATGAGCAGTTCTTC	CASSPPGVNEQFF
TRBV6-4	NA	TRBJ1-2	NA	TGTGCCAGCAGTGACACACCCCAGGCTTTTGCGAATGGCTACACCTTC	CASSDTPQAFANGYTF
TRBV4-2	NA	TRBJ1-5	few	TGTGCCAGCAGCCAAGGGGTCGGGAGGGGGGCCGATCAGCCCCAGCATTTT	CASSQGVGRGADQPQHF
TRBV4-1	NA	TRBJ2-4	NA	TGCGCCAGCAGCCAACGAAGCCTAGCCAAAAACATTCAGTACTTC	CASSQRSLAKNIQYF
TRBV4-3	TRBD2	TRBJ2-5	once	TGCGCCAGCAGCCTAACTCTAGCGGGGGGTGGGGAGACCCAGTACTTC	CASSLTLAGGGETQYF
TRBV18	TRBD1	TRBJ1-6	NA	TGTGCCAGCTCACTCGGGACAGTGAATAATTCACCCCTCCACTTT	CASSLGTVNNSPLHF
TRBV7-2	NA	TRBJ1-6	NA	TGTGCCAGTCAAAAGACTGCTAAAGGGGTAAATTCACCCCTCCACTTT	CASQKTAKGVNSPLHF